What follows are 5 T cell receptor beta chains derived from one specimen sequenced in a study of blood T cell repertoires in COVID-19. The method was immunoSEQ multiplex PCR; TCRdb's version includes in-frame clones alone and lacks a portion of them. Among around 150,000 clones listed, 70% to 85% were seen once. Sample: peripheral blood. The receptor set was obtained from a woman older than 75 in a cohort sampled during active or convalescent COVID-19.

This chain uses TRBV5-1 with TRBJ2-2, with 9 bases aligning to TRBD1. The CDR3 spans 16 residues. Per the germline V gene, CDR1 is SGHRS and CDR2 is YFSETQ. Unmatched junction bases numbered 4, after V lost 4 bases and J lost 0 bases. CDR3: CASSGRTGANTGELFF. The CDR3 DNA is TGCGCCAGCAGCGGCAGGACAGGGGCGAACACCGGGGAGCTGTTTTTT.

Regarding this clone: In the same sample, other DNA sequences code for this CDR3. DNA for the CDR3: TGTGCCAGCAGCCCCGGGGAACAAGAGACCCAGTACTTC. Amino acids: CASSPGEQETQYF. J is TRBJ2-5 and V is TRBV9; TRBD2 might be the D (5 bases). Germline CDR1 and CDR2: SGDLS and YYNGEE. V lost 4 bases and J lost 2, with 9 bases in between. The CDR3 sequence is 13 residues long.

The gene calls are TRBV5-5 and TRBJ1-2, with a possible D match to TRBD1 (5 bases). V gave up 6 bases and J gave up 4 bases, with 19 bases separating them. Germline assignment: CDR1 SGHKS and CDR2 YYEKEE (reference sequence). The CDR3 spans 15 residues. In DNA form, the CDR3 reads TGTGCCAGCACCTCACAGCAGCAGGGCGGCTATGGCTACACCTTC. This sequence encodes CASTSQQQGGYGYTF. Variable domain in full (rest from reference TRBV5-5 and TRBJ1-2): DAGVTQSPTHLIKTRGQQVTLRCSPISGHKSVSWYQQVLGQGPQFIFQYYEKEERGRGNFPDRFSARQFPNYSSELNVNALLLGDSALYLCASTSQQQGGYGYTFGSGTRLTVV.

This clone was seen a handful of times. This chain links TRBV30 with TRBJ1-2, with unresolved D. There are 11 residues in the CDR3. V dropped 4 bases and J dropped 8 bases, with 11 bases sitting between them. CDR1 and CDR2 (germline): GTSNPN, SVGIG (reference sequence). This chain's CDR3 is CAWNYIGGYTF. The CDR3 DNA reads TGTGCCTGGAACTACATTGGCGGCTACACCTTC.

V gene TRBV5-1 combines with J gene TRBJ2-1; D gene ambiguous. From germline, CDR1 is SGHRS and CDR2 YFSETQ. V was shortened by 0 bases and J by 3 bases, with 10 bases between the two germline ends. This CDR3 has 15 amino acids. CDR3 protein: CASSLDPAGYNEQFF. DNA for the CDR3: TGCGCCAGCAGCTTGGACCCCGCCGGCTACAATGAGCAGTTCTTC.